This paragraph reports one TCR beta chain. Its antigen remains unidentified. This sample stems from a study of cytomegalovirus exposure and HLA in healthy donors. Study background: HLA-typed donors contributed around 82 million unique TCRs, which were held in an early data release.

Looked up from germline, CDR1 is MDHEN and CDR2 is SYDVKM. This CDR3 has 13 residues. V was clipped by 7 bases and J by 6 bases, with 13 bases between them. A multiplex PCR was run with 60 Vbeta primers and 13 Jbeta primers. Source study methods: Approximately 83 million unique TCR beta chains, roughly 10 million shared, were counted in a later analysis. Profiled with immunoSEQ multiplex PCR; TCRdb holds only in-frame clones, not every one. V and J calls and clone size are copied from that table; D and trimming were computed from the DNA. This table holds fewer than 85,000 clones, over 70% found once. Study results and limitations: Overall, about 160 TCR beta chains were annotated as cytomegalovirus-associated. For most TCR sequences rarity was the rule, although some public TCRs occurred in many donors.

This TCR was sampled from a man between 40 and 49 years old in good health and CMV-seropositive. The chain employs TRBV28 and TRBJ2-1; D remains ambiguous. The sequenced sample was PBMCs. The CDR3 nucleotides are TGTGCCAGCACGAGCTCCGGTGTCAATGAGCAGTTCTTC. Translation: CASTSSGVNEQFF.